The clone carrying this T cell receptor (beta chain) has just a few counts. In the original processing: Reference gene primers were amplified, and this amplification served to estimate nucleated cell counts. Profiled with immunoSEQ multiplex PCR; TCRdb holds only in-frame clones, not every one. For V, J and clone size, that table is used; D and trimming come from the DNA. The sample lists about 84,000 clones, approximately 83% seen once, with under 35% in the top ten. The record originates from a study of blood T cell repertoires in COVID-19. Overall study context: Researchers got acute and convalescent COVID-19 samples from the United States, Italy and Spain. The analysed material was cDNA or gDNA that came from T cells, B-cell-depleted T cells, or PBMCs.

This CDR3 spans 12 amino acids. In germline, CDR1 is KGHSH, CDR2 LQKENI. The V end was cut by 2 bases, the J end by 7 bases, with 6 bases between. The gene calls are TRBV18 and TRBJ1-3; D gene uncertain. The specimen was peripheral blood. The TCR originated in an elderly woman with acute or convalescent COVID-19. Here the CDR3 reads CASSPSRNTIYF. DNA of the CDR3: TGTGCCAGCTCACCATCGAGGAACACCATATATTTT.